Below, 7 T cell receptor beta chains from the same sample are listed, as sequenced in a study of control samples from healthy donors and cancer patients. Here immunoSEQ multiplex PCR was the method, and the copy in TCRdb shows in-frame clones only, minus some. The sample holds a few hundred thousand clones, 75% to 95% seen once. The sample consisted of PBMCs. The receptors originated from a man aged 40-55 years with head and neck cancer.

The chain uses TRBV29-1 and TRBJ2-5; D call uncertain. Per the germline V gene, CDR1 is SQVTM and CDR2 is ANQGSEA. The V end lost 4 bases, the J end lost 5 bases, and 8 bases lay between the germline ends. There are 11 residues in the CDR3. This CDR3 is CSVAPSETQYF. The CDR3 DNA reads as TGCAGCGTTGCTCCCTCGGAGACCCAGTACTTC.

This clone was seen just once. The V gene is TRBV7-2, the J gene TRBJ1-4; 8 bases line up with TRBD1. CDR3 length: 15 amino acids. Germline CDR1 is SGHTA and CDR2 is FQGNSA. The ends lost 5 bases at V and 7 bases at J; junction bases unmatched: 9. The CDR3 coding sequence is TGTGCCAGCAGCCTTTGGACAGGGATAGGTGAAAAACTGTTTTTT. Translation gives CASSLWTGIGEKLFF.

The J gene is TRBJ2-1, the V gene TRBV5-4; weak D call: TRBD2 (7 bases). CDR1 SGHNT and CDR2 YYREEE come from the germline V gene (reference sequence). Trimming shortened V by 4 bases and J by 10 bases, and 18 bases separated the two germline ends. CDR3 length: 14 amino acids. The CDR3 bases are TGTGCCAGCAGCCCGAGCCGGACTAGGGGGGAGCAGTTCTTC. Translating gives CASSPSRTRGEQFF.

This chain joins TRBV3-1 (or the pseudogene TRBV3-2) and TRBJ2-1; D call uncertain. V lost 0 bases, J lost 0 bases, and 12 bases lay in between. The CDR3 is made up of 17 amino acids. The V gene's germline CDR1 is LGHDT and CDR2 YNNKEL (reference sequence). CDR3 sequence reads: CASSQEIGSASYNEQFF. Written as DNA, the CDR3 is TGTGCCAGCAGCCAAGAGATAGGCAGTGCCTCCTACAATGAGCAGTTCTTC.

The V call is TRBV5-1, the J call TRBJ2-2; no clear D gene. Germline-derived CDR1 and CDR2 are SGHRS and YFSETQ. V shed 4 bases and J shed 0 bases, with 16 bases lying between them. The CDR3 length is 17 residues. The CDR3 spells CASSRAFDTANTGELFF. CDR3 coding DNA: TGCGCCAGCAGCCGAGCCTTTGACACCGCGAACACCGGGGAGCTGTTTTTT.

The gene calls are TRBV19 and TRBJ2-7; TRBD2 aligns across 10 bases. The CDR3 runs to 15 residues. From germline, CDR1 is LNHDA and CDR2 SQIVND (reference sequence). V gave up 5 bases and J gave up 3 bases; unmatched junction bases: 7. The CDR3 loop is CASSPSGRAFYEQYF. The DNA of the CDR3 is TGTGCCAGTAGTCCGAGCGGGAGGGCCTTCTACGAGCAGTACTTC.

The genes are TRBV7-9 and TRBJ1-4; the match to TRBD1 covers 7 bases. Trimming at V came to 2 bases and at J to 6 bases, leaving 3 bases not matched to a gene. This CDR3 is 14 amino acids long. Per the germline V gene, CDR1 is SEHNR and CDR2 is FQNEAQ (reference sequence). In nucleotides, the CDR3 is TGTGCCAGCAGCTTAAGACAGGGTGATGAAAAACTGTTTTTT. Translating gives CASSLRQGDEKLFF.